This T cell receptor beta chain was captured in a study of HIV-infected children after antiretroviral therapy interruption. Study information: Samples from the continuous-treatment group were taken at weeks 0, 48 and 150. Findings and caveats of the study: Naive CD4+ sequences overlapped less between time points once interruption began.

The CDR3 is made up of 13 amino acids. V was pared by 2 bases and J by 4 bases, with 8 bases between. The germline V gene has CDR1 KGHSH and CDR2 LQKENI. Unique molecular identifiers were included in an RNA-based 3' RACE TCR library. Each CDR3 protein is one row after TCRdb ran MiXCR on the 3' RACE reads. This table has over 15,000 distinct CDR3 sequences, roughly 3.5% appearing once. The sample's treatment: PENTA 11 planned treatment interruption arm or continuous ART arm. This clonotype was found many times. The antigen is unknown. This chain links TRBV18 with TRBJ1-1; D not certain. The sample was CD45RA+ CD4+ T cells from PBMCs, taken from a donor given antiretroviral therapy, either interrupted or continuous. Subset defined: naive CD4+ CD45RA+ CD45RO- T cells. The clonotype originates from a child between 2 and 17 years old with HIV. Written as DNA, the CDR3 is TGTGCCAGCTCACCAATGGGATCCACTGAAGCTTTCTTT. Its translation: CASSPMGSTEAFF.